This T cell receptor beta chain originates from a study of cytomegalovirus exposure and HLA in healthy donors. Findings and limits, study-wide: 87-base-pair reads could not separate some V segments, including TRBV6-2 and TRBV6-3. In a later analysis, the majority of CMV-associated beta chains seemingly showed HLA restriction.

Notes on this clone: Antigen: not known.

CDR1 and CDR2 (germline): SGHTA, FQGTGA. The CDR3 runs to 14 residues. J gave up 8 bases and V 3 bases, and 7 bases lay outside the gene matches. With 60 Vbeta and 13 Jbeta primers, the PCR was carried out. Profiled with immunoSEQ multiplex PCR; TCRdb holds only in-frame clones, not every one. The sample carries about 140,000 clones, approximately 80% recorded once. The source material was PBMCs. This chain links TRBV7-3 with TRBJ1-1; 9 nucleotides agree with TRBD1. The TCR comes from a male donor in good health and CMV-seronegative. The CDR3 loop is CASSLRGQGTEAFF. CDR3 DNA sequence: TGTGCCAGCAGCTTGAGAGGACAGGGGACCGAAGCTTTCTTT.